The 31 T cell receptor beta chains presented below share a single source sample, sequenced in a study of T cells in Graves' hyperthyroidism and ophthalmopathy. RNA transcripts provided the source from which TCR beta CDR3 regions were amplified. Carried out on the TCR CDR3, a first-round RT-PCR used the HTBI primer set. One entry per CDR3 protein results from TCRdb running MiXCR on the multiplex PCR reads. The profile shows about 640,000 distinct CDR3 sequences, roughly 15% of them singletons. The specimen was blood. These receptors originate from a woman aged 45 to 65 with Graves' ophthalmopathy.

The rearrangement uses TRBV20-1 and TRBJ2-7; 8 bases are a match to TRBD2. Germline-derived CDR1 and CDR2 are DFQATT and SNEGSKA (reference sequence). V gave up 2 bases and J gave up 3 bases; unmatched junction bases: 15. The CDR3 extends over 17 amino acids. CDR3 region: CSARNNKGLANSYEQYF. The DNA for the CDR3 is TGCAGTGCTAGAAATAACAAAGGACTAGCCAATAGCTACGAGCAGTACTTC.

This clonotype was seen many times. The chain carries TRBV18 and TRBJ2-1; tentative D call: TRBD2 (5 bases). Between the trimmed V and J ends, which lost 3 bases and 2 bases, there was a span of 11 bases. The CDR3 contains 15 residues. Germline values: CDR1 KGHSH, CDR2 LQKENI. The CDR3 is CASSPKGDTYNEQFF. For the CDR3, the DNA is TGTGCCAGCTCACCGAAGGGAGACACCTACAATGAGCAGTTCTTC.

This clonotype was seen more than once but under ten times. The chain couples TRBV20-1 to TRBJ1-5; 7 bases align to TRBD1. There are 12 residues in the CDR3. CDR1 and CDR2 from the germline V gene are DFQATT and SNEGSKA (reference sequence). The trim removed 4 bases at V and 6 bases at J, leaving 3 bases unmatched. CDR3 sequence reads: CSATGGSQPQHF. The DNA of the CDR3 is TGCAGTGCTACAGGGGGGAGTCAGCCCCAGCATTTT.

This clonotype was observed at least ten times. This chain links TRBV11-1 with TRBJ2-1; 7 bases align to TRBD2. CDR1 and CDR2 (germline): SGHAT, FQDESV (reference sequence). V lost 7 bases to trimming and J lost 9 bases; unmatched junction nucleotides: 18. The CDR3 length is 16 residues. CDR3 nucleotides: TGTGCCAGCACCCAAATTGGGAGACTAGCTGTAGGTGAGCAGTTCTTC. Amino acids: CASTQIGRLAVGEQFF.

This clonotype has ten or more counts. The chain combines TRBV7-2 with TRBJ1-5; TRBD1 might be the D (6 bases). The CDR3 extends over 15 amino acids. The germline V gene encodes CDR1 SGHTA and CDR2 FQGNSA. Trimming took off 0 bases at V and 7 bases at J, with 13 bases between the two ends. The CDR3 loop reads CASSLAAGVRQPQHF. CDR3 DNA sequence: TGTGCCAGCAGCTTAGCGGCAGGGGTAAGGCAGCCCCAGCATTTT.

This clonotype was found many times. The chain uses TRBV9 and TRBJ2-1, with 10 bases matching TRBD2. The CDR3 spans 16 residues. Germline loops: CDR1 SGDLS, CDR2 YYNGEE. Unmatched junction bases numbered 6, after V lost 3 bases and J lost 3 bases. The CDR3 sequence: CASSAKGTSDYNEQFF. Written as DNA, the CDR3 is TGTGCCAGCAGCGCGAAAGGGACTAGCGACTACAATGAGCAGTTCTTC.

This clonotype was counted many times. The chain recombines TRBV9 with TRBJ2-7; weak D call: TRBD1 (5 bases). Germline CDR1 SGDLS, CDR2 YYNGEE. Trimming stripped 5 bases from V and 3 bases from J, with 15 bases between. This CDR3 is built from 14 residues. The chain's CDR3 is CASSAGKSIYEQYF. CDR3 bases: TGTGCCAGCAGTGCAGGGAAGTCCATCTACGAGCAGTACTTC.

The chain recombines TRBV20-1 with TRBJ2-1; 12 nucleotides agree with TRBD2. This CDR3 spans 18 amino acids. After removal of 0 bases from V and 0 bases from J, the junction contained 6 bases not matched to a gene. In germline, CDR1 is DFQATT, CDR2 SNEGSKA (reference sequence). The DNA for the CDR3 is TGCAGTGCTAGAGATAGACTAGCGGGAGACAGCTCCTACAATGAGCAGTTCTTC. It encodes CSARDRLAGDSSYNEQFF.

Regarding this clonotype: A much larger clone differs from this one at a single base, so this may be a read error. DNA for the CDR3: TGCAGTGCTCGATCTCCTATGAAGATGCCCCCTCAGCCCCAGCATTTT. Encoded protein: CSARSPMKMPPQPQHF. This chain uses TRBV20-1 with TRBJ1-5; D gene unclear. The germline V gene has CDR1 DFQATT and CDR2 SNEGSKA (reference sequence). The CDR3 is made up of 16 amino acids. Trimming pared 5 bases from V and 6 bases from J, leaving 23 bases between.

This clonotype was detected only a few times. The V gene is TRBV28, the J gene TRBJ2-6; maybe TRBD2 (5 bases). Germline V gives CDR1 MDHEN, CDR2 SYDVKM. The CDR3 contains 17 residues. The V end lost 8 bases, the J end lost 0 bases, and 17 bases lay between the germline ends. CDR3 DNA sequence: TGTGCCAGCTACTCGGGGTCCACAAGCTCTGGGGCCAACGTCCTGACTTTC. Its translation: CASYSGSTSSGANVLTF.

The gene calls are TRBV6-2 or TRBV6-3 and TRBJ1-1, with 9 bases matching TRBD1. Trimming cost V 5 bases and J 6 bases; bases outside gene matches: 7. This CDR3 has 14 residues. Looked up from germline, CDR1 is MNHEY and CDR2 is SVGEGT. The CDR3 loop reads CASSVRQGGAEAFF. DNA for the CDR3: TGTGCCAGCAGTGTAAGACAGGGGGGGGCTGAAGCTTTCTTT.

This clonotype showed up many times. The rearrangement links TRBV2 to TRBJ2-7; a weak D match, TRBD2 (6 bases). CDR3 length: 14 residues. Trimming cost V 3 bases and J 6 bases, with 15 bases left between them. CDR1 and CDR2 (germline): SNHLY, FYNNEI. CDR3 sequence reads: CASSEEAGLREQYF. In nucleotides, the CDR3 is TGTGCCAGCAGTGAGGAAGCGGGCCTTCGCGAGCAGTACTTC.

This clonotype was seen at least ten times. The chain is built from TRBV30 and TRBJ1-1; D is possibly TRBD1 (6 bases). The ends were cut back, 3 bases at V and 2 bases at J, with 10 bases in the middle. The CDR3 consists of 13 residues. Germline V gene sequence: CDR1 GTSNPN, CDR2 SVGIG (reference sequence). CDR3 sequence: CAWRRTVNTEAFF. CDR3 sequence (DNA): TGTGCCTGGAGGAGGACAGTAAACACTGAAGCTTTCTTT.

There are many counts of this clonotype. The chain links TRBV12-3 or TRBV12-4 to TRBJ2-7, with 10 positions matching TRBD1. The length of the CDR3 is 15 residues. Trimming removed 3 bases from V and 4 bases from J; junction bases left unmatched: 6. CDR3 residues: CASSLGQGTRYEQYF. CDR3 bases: TGTGCCAGCAGTTTGGGACAGGGGACTAGGTACGAGCAGTACTTC.

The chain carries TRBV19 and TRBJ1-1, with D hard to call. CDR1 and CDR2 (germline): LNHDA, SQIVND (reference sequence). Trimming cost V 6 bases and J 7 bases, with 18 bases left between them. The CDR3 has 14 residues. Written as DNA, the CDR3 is TGTGCCAGTAGCACCTTGGCAAGGGTCGTTGAAGCTTTCTTT. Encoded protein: CASSTLARVVEAFF.

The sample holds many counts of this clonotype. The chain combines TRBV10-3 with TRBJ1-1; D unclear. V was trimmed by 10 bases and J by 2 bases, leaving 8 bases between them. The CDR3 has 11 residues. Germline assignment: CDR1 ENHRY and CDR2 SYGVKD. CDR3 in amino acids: CATEDNTEAFF. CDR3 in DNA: TGTGCCACCGAGGACAACACTGAAGCTTTCTTT.

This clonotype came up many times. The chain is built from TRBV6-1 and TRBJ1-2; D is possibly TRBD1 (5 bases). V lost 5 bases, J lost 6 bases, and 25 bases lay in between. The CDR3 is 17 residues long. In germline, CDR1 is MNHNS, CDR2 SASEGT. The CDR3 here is CASSYTSRFRESDGYTF. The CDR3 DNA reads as TGTGCCAGCAGTTACACTTCGAGATTCAGGGAGTCGGATGGCTACACCTTC.

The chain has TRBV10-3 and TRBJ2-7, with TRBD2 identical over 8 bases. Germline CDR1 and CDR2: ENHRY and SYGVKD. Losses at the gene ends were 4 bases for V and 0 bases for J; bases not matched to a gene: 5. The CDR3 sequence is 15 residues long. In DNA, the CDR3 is TGTGCCATCAGTGGTACTAGCGGATACTCCTACGAGCAGTACTTC. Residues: CAISGTSGYSYEQYF.

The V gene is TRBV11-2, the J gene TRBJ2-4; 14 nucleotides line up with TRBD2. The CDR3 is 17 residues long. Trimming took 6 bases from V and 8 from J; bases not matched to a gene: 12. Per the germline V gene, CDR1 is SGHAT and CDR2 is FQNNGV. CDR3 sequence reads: CASRGGTSGSVVDIQYF. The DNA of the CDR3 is TGTGCCAGCAGGGGCGGGACTAGCGGGAGTGTCGTAGACATTCAGTACTTC.

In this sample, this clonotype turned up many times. The CDR3 bases are TGTGCCATCAGTGAATTCCAAGGACAGGGAGGGGACGAGCAGTACTTC. Amino acid sequence: CAISEFQGQGGDEQYF. The chain has TRBV10-3 and TRBJ2-7; D may be TRBD1 (8 bases). Germline V CDR1 and CDR2: ENHRY, SYGVKD. The CDR3 runs 16 residues. Deletions cut 3 bases from V and 5 bases from J, with 20 bases between.

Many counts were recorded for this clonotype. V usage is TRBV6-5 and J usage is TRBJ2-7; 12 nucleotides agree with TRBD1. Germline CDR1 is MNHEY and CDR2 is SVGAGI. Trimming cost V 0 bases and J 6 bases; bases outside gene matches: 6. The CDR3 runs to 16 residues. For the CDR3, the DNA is TGTGCCAGCAGTTACTCGCCGGGACAGGGGGCGAGCGAGCAGTACTTC. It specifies CASSYSPGQGASEQYF.

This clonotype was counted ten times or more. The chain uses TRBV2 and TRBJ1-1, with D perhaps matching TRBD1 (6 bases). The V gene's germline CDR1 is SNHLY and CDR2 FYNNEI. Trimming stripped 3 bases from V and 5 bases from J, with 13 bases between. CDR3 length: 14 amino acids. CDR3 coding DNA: TGTGCCAGCAGTGATAGGGGGGGCTGGACTGAAGCTTTCTTT. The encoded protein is CASSDRGGWTEAFF.

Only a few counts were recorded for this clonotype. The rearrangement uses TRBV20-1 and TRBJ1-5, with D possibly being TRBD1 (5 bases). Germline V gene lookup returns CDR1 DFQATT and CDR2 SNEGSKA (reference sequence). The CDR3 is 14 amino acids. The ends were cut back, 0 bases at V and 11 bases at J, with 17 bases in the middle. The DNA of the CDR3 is TGCAGTGCTAGAGATGGCGGCTACCTGGGGGCCCAGCATTTT. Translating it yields CSARDGGYLGAQHF.

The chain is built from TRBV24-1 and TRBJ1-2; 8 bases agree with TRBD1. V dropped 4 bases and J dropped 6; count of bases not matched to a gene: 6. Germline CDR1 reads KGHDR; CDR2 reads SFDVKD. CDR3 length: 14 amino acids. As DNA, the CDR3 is TGTGCCACCAGTGACCCTGGACAGGGCGATGGCTACACCTTC. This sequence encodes CATSDPGQGDGYTF.

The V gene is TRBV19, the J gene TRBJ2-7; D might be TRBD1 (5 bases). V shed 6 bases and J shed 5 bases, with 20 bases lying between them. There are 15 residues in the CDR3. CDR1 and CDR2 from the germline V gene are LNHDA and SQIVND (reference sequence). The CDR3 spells CASSGLTGTWDEQYF. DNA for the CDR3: TGTGCCAGTAGCGGCCTCACAGGTACATGGGACGAGCAGTACTTC.

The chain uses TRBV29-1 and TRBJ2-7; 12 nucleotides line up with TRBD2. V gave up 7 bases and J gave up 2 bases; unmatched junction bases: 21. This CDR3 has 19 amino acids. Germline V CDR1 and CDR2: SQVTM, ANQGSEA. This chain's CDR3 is CSGQIGETSGSGVPYEQYF. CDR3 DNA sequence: TGCAGCGGACAAATAGGGGAGACTAGCGGGAGTGGAGTCCCCTACGAGCAGTACTTC.

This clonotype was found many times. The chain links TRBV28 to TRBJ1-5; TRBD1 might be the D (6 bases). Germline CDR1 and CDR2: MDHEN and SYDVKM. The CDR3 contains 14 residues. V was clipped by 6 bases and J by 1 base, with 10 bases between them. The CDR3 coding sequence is TGTGCCAGCAGCCCTGACAGGAGCAATCAGCCCCAGCATTTT. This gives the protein CASSPDRSNQPQHF.

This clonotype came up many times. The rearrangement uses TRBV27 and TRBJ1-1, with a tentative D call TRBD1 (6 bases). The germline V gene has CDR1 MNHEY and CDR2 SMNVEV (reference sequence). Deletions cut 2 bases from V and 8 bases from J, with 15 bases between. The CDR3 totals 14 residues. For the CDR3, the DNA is TGTGCCAGCAGTTTAAGGGGGTTGGGTTACGAAGCTTTCTTT. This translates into CASSLRGLGYEAFF.

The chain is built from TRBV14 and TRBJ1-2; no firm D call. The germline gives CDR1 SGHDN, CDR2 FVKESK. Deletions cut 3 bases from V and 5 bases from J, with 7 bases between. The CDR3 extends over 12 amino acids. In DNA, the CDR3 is TGTGCCAGCAGCCATACGGGGTATGGCTACACCTTC. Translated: CASSHTGYGYTF. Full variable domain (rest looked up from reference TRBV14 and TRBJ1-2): EAGVTQFPSHSVIEKGQTVTLRCDPISGHDNLYWYRRVMGKEIKFLLHFVKESKQDESGMPNNRFLAERTGGTYSTLKVQPAELEDSGVYFCASSHTGYGYTFGSGTRLTVV.

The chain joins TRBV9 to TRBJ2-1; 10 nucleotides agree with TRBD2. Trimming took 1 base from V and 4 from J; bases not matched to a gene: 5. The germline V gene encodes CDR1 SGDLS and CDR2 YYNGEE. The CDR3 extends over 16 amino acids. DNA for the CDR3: TGTGCCAGCAGCGTACATAGCGGGAGGCTTTACAATGAGCAGTTCTTC. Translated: CASSVHSGRLYNEQFF.

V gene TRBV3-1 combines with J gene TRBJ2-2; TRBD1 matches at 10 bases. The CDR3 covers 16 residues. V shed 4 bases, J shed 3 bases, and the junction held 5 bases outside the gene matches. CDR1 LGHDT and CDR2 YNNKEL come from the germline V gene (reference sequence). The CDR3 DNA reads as TGTGCCAGCAGCCGACGGACAGGGGGGGACACCGGGGAGCTGTTTTTT. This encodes CASSRRTGGDTGELFF. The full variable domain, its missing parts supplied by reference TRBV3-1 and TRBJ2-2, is DTAVSQTPKYLVTQMGNDKSIKCEQNLGHDTMYWYKQDSKKFLKIMFSYNNKELIINETVPNRFSPKSPDKAHLNLHINSLELGDSAVYFCASSRRTGGDTGELFFGEGSRLTVL.